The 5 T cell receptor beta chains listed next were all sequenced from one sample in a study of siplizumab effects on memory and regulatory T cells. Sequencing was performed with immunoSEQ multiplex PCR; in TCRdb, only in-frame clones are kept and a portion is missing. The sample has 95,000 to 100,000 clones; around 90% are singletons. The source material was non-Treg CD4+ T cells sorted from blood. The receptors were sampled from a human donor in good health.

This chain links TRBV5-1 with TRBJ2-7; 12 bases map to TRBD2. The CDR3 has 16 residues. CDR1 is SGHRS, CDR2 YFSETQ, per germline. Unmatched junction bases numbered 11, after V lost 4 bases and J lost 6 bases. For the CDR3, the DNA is TGCGCCAGCAGCCCGGGGGATGGGACTAGCGGGCGCGAGCAGTACTTC. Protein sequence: CASSPGDGTSGREQYF.

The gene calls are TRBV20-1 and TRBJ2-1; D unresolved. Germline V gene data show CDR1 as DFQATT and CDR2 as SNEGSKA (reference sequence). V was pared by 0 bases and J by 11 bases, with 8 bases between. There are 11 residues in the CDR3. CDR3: CSARDQPKQFF. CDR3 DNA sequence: TGCAGTGCTAGAGATCAACCTAAGCAGTTCTTC.

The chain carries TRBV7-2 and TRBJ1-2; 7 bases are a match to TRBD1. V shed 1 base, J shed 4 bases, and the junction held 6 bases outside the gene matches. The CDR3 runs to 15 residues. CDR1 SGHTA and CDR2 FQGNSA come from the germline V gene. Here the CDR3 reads CASSLVAGTVYGYTF. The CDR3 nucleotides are TGTGCCAGCAGCTTAGTCGCCGGGACAGTCTATGGCTACACCTTC.

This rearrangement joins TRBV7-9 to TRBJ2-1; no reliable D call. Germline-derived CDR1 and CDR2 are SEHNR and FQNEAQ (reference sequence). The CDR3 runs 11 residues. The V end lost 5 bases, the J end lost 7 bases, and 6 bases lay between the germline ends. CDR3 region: CASSGANEQFF. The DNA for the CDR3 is TGTGCCAGCAGCGGCGCTAATGAGCAGTTCTTC.

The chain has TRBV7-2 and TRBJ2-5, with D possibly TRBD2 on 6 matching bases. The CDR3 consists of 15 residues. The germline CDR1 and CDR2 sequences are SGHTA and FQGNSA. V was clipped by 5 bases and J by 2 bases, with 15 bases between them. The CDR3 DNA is TGTGCCAGCAGCCTCACCCGCGGGAAGCAAGAGACCCAGTACTTC. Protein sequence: CASSLTRGKQETQYF.